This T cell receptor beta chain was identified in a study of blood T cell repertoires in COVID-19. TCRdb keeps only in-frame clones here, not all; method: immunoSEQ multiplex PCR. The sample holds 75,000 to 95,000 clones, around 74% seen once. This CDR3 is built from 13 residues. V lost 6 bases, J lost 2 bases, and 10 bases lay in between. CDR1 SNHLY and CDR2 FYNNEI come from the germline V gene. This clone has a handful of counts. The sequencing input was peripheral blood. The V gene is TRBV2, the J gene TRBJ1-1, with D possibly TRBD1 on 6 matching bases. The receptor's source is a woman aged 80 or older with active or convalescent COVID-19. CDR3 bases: TGTGCCAGCAGAGAGGACAGAAACACTGAAGCTTTCTTT. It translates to CASREDRNTEAFF. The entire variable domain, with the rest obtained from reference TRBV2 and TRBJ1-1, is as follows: EPEVTQTPSHQVTQMGQEVILRCVPISNHLYFYWYRQILGQKVEFLVSFYNNEISEKSEIFDDQFSVERPDGSNFTLKIRSTKLEDSAMYFCASREDRNTEAFFGQGTRLTVV.